This entry concerns a single TCR beta chain. Its antigen is currently unknown. Clones were read by immunoSEQ multiplex PCR, and TCRdb kept only the in-frame ones, dropping some. The sample shows roughly 120,000 clones, about 90% of them seen only once. The CDR3 loop spans 14 amino acids. V lost 1 base and J 11 bases, leaving 17 bases between the germline ends. Per germline, CDR1 MGHRA and CDR2 YSYEKL. This sample is part of a study of T cell responses to AZD1222 COVID-19 vaccine. Study-level background: Second-dose schedules of about 4 or about 12 weeks were combined. Study results and caveats: Spike regions recognized by vaccine-associated CD4 TCRs spanned the protein, led by 160-218 and 743-854. Most donors were white British and more were female, and clonal diversity was possibly underestimated.

V usage is TRBV4-1 and J usage is TRBJ1-1; D is unclear. Sequencing was performed on peripheral blood, taken on day 0 of AZD1222 vaccination. The receptor's source is an adult in good health. The CDR3, as DNA: TGCGCCAGCAGCCAAGCCCCTGTGGGTCCGTCGGCTTTCTTT. Amino acids: CASSQAPVGPSAFF.